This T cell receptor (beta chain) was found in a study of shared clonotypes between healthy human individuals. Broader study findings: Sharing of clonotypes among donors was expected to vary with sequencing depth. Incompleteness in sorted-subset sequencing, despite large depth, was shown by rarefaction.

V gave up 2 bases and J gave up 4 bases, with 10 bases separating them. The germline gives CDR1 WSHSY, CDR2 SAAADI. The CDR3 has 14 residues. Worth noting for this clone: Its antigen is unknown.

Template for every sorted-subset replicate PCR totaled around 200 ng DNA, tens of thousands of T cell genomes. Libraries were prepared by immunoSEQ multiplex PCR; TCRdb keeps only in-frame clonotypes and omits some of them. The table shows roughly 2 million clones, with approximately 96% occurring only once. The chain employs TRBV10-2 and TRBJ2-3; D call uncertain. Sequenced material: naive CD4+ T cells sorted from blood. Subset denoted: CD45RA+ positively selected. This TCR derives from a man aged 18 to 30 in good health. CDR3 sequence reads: CASSEGYSPDTQYF. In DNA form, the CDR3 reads TGCGCCAGCAGTGAGGGGTATTCCCCAGATACGCAGTATTTT.